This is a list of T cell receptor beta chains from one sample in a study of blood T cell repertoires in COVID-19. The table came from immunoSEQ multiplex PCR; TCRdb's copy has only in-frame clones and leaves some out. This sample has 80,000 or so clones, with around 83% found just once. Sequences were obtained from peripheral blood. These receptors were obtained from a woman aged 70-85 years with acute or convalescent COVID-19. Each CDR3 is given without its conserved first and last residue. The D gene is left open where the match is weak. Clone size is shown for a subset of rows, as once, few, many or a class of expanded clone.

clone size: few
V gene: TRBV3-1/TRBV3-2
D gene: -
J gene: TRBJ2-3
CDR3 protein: ASSPGNTSPGDTQY

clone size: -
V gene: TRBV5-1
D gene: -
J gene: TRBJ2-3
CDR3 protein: ASSGGTASTDTQY

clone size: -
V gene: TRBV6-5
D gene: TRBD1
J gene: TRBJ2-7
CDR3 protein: ASLSGTGGSNEQY

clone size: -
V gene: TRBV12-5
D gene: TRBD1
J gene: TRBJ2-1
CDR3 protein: ASGPHGQGSYNEQF

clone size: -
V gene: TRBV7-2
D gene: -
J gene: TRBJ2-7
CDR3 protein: ASSLENRAPYEQY

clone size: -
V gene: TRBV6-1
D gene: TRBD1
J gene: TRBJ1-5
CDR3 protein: ASSEMLSTGRNQPQH

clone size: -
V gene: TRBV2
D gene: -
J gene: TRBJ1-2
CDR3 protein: ASSELGGADGYT

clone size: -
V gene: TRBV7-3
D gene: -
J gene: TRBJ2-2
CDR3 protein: ASSLNARATGELF

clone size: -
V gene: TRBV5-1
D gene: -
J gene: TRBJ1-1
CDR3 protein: ASSSPQGTEAF

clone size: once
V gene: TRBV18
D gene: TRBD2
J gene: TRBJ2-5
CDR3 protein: ASSPLATSGIGETQY

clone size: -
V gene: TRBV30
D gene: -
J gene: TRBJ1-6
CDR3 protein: AWSVNPRDSPLH

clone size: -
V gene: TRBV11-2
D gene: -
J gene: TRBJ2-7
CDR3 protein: ASSPYLARSSYEQY

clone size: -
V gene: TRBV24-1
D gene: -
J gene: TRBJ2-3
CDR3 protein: ATTAGGSTDTQY

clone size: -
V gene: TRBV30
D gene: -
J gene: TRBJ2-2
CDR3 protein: AWSPGLASNTGELF

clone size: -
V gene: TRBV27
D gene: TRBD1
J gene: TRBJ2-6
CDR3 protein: ASSLSGTGYPGANVLT

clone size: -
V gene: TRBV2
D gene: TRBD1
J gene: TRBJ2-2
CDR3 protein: ASSGDRVGVSGELF

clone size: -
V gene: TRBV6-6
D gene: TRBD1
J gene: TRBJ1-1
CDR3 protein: ASSLDRGAEAF

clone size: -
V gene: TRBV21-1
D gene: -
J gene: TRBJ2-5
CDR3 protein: ASSKNVMGTGKETQY

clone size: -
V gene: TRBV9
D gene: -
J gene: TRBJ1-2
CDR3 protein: ASSVAGHGYT

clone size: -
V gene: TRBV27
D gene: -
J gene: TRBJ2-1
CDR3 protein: ASSLSFLNEQF

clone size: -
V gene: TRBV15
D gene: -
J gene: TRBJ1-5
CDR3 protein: ATSRDLAAQVNQPQH

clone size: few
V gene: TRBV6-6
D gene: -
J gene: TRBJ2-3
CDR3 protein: ASPKDPGHGPDTQY

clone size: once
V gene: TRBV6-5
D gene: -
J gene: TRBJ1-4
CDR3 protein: ASSYGRNHEKLF

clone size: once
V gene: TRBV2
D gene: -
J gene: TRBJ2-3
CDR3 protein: ASSVGSPTDTQY

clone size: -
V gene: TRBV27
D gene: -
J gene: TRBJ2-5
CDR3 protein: ASSLGATETQY

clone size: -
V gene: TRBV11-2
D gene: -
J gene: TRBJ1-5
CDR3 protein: ASSPSGAAGQPQH

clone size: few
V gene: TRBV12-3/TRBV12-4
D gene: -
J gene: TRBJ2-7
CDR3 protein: ASSFGGGYEQY

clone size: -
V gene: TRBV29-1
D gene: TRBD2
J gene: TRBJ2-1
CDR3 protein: SGAGGPVHEQF

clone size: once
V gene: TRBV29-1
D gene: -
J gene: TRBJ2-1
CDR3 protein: SVIRVPDNEQF

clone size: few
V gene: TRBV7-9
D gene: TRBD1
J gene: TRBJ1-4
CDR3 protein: ASNYGTGHEKLF

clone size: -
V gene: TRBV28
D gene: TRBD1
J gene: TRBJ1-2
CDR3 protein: ASMTGSDYGYT

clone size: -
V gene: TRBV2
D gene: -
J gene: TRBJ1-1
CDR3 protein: ASTAEAPNTEAF

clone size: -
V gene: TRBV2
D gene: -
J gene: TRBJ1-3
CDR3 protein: ATPLGSSGNTIY

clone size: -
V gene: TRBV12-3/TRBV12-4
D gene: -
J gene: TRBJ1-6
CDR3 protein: ASSFYRESPLH

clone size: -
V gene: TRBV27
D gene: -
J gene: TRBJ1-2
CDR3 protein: ASSPRNSQYGYT

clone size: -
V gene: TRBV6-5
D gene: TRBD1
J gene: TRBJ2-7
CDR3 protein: ASSYPTDRDGEQY

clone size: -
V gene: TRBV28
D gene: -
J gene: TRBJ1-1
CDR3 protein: ASSLSGGRDGAEAF

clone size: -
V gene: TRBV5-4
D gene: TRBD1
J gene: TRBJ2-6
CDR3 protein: ASSPGQGSGANVLT

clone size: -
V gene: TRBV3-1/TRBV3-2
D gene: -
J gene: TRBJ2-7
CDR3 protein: ASSRIDRISPTYEQY

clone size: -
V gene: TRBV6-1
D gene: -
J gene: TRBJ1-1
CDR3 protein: ASSVDPTRGNTEAF

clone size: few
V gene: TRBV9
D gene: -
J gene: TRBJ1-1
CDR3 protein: ASTRSWGDGTEAF

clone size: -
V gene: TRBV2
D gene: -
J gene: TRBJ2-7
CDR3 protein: ASTGTGAYEQY

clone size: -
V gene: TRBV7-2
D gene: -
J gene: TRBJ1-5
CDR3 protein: ASSLSRGGQPQH

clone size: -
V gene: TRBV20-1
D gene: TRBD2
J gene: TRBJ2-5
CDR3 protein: SASLGRALLETQY

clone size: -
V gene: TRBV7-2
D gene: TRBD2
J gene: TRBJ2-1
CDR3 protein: AIRLREPVGEQF

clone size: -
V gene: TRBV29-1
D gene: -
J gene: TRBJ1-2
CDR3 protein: SVEGQYDGYT

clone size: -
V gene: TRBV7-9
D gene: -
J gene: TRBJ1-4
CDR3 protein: ASSLGQGPNEKLF

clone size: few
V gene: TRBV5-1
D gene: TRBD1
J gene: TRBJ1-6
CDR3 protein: ASSLGTGGSSPLH

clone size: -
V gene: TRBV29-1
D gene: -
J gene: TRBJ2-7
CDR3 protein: SVGEGRQGYEQY

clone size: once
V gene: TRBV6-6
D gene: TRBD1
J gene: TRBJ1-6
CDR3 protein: ASSPDRVSSPLH

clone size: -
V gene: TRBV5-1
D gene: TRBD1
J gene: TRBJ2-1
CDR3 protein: ASSSRDRGQNEQF

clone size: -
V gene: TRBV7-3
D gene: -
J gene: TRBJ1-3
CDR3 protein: ASSLGGLYSGNTIY

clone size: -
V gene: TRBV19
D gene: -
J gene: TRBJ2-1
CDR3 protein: ASSVQGLYNEQF

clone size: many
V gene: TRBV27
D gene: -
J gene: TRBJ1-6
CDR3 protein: ASKPGYNSPLH

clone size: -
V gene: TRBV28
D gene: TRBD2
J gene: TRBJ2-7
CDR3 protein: ASSLAPGLAGSYEQY

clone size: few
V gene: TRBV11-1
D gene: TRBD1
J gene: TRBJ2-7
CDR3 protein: ASQRTGGSYEQY

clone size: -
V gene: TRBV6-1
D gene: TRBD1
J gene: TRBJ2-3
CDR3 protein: ASSEGTGRGTDTQY